This is a list of T cell receptor beta chains from one sample in a study of blood T cell repertoires in COVID-19. Generated by immunoSEQ multiplex PCR, the TCRdb table keeps only in-frame clones and is missing some. This sample has around 250,000 clones, with roughly four fifths found just once. The sequenced material came from peripheral blood. These receptors were collected from a man aged 25-45 years who had recovered from COVID-19. Both conserved end residues are part of each CDR3. The order of the fields is V gene, D gene, J gene, clone size, CDR3 DNA, CDR3 protein. A D gene is named only where the DNA matches it firmly. The size entry is marked missing in some rows and otherwise reads once, few, many or a size class.

TRBV7-9	TRBD1	TRBJ2-5	.	TGTGCCAGCAGCTTGGGGGACAGAATTAAAGAGACCCAGTACTTC	CASSLGDRIKETQYF
TRBV19	TRBD1	TRBJ1-3	few	TGTGCCAGTAGCCTCCTCAGGGGGCTTTCGGGAAACACCATATATTTT	CASSLLRGLSGNTIYF
TRBV6-5	.	TRBJ2-1	.	TGTGCCAGCAGGCAGGGTTACAATGAGCAGTTCTTC	CASRQGYNEQFF
TRBV7-9	.	TRBJ2-3	.	TGTGCCACCGCGGGGGATACGCAGTATTTT	CATAGDTQYF
TRBV7-2	TRBD2	TRBJ2-5	.	TGTGCCAGCAGTTCGAGCGGGGGGGCGGGTATAGAGACCCAGTACTTC	CASSSSGGAGIETQYF
TRBV3-1/TRBV3-2	TRBD2	TRBJ2-2	few	TGTGCCAGCAGCCAAGAGGGTAGCGGGGGGACCCGGGAGCTGTTTTTT	CASSQEGSGGTRELFF
TRBV19	TRBD2	TRBJ2-1	once	TGTGCCAGTAAAGTGTTCGGGAGGGATGAGCAGTTCTTC	CASKVFGRDEQFF
TRBV6-5	.	TRBJ2-5	.	TGTGCCAGCAGTTACTTATCCGGGGTTGGAGAGACCCAGTACTTC	CASSYLSGVGETQYF
TRBV5-1	.	TRBJ1-1	.	TGCGCCAGCAGCCCCCGGGTCGGGGGGACTGAAGCTTTCTTT	CASSPRVGGTEAFF
TRBV28	.	TRBJ1-6	.	TGTGCCAGCAGTTTATTGGCAGGGAATTATAATTCACCCCTCCACTTT	CASSLLAGNYNSPLHF
TRBV6-5	.	TRBJ2-5	once	TGTGCCAGCGAGTCCCAAGAGACCCAGTACTTC	CASESQETQYF
TRBV6-5	.	TRBJ1-6	.	TGTGCCAGCAGTACAGGGCCCATTTTGGGCCTCCACTTT	CASSTGPILGLHF
TRBV12-3/TRBV12-4	.	TRBJ1-2	.	TGTGCCAGCAGCCCCTCGAGGGAACATGGCTACACCTTC	CASSPSREHGYTF
TRBV9	TRBD1	TRBJ1-4	.	TGTGCCAGCAGCGTAGATGGGACAGTCAATGAAAAACTGTTTTTT	CASSVDGTVNEKLFF
TRBV19	.	TRBJ2-4	.	TGTGCCAGTATCAACAGGGCTACGAACATTCAGTACTTC	CASINRATNIQYF
TRBV7-7	.	TRBJ2-5	.	TGTGCCAGCAGCTTAGACAGGACTATAGGAGAGACCCAGTACTTC	CASSLDRTIGETQYF
TRBV3-1/TRBV3-2	.	TRBJ1-2	.	TGTGCCAGCAGCACCCGTGACGGAGAAAATGGCTACACCTTC	CASSTRDGENGYTF
TRBV13	TRBD1	TRBJ1-2	.	TGTGCCAGCAGCCGGGACAGGGACTATGGCTACACCTTC	CASSRDRDYGYTF
TRBV10-3	.	TRBJ2-7	.	TGTGCCATCAGTGAGTACTCTAGCGACGAGCAGTACTTC	CAISEYSSDEQYF
TRBV29-1	.	TRBJ1-2	.	TGCAGCGTTCTGAACCGAGCTAACTATGGCTACACCTTC	CSVLNRANYGYTF
TRBV28	.	TRBJ2-2	.	TGTGCCAGCGCAGGGGCGAACACCGGGGAGCTGTTTTTT	CASAGANTGELFF
TRBV7-6	TRBD2	TRBJ2-5	.	TGTGCCAGCAGCTTTGGTTTAACTAGCGGAGAACGGTACCAAGAGACCCAGTACTTC	CASSFGLTSGERYQETQYF
TRBV27	TRBD2	TRBJ2-5	.	TGTGCCAGCAGAGGCGGGGGGGCGGGGCGAGAGACCCAGTACTTC	CASRGGGAGRETQYF
TRBV7-3	TRBD2	TRBJ2-1	.	TGTGCCAGCAGCTTATATAGCGGGGGGGCGTCCAATGAGCAGTTCTTC	CASSLYSGGASNEQFF
TRBV27	.	TRBJ1-5	few	TGTGCCAGCAGCGACAGAAATCAGCCCCAGCATTTT	CASSDRNQPQHF
TRBV5-1	.	TRBJ2-2	.	TGCGCCAGCAGCTGGGGGCGGGCGATCACCGGGGAGCTGTTTTTT	CASSWGRAITGELFF
TRBV19	TRBD1	TRBJ1-2	.	TGTGCCAGTAGTGTGGGGGACAGCCCATACTATGGCTACACCTTC	CASSVGDSPYYGYTF
TRBV5-1	TRBD1	TRBJ1-4	.	TGCGCCAGCAGCTTGTTGTGGCCCGGGACAGGGGCTACTAATGAAAAACTGTTTTTT	CASSLLWPGTGATNEKLFF